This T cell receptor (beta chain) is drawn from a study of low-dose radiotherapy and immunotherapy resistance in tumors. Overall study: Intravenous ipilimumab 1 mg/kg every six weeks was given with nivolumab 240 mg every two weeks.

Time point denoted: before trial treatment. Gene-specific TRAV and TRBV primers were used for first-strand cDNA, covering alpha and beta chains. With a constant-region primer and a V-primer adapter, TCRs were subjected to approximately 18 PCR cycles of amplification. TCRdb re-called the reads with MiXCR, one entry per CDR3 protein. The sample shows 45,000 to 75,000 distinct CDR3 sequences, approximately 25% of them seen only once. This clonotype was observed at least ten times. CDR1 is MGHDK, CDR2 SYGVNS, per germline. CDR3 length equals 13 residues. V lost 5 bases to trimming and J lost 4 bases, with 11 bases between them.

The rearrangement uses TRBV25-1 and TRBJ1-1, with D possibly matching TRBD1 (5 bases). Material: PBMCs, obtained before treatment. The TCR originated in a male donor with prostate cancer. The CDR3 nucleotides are TGTGCCAGCAGTTGGGACGCTTTCACTGAAGCTTTCTTT. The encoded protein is CASSWDAFTEAFF. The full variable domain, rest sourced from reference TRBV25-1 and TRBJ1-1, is EADIYQTPRYLVIGTGKKITLECSQTMGHDKMYWYQQDPGMELHLIHYSYGVNSTEKGDLSSESTVSRIRTEHFPLTLESARPSHTSQYLCASSWDAFTEAFFGQGTRLTVV.